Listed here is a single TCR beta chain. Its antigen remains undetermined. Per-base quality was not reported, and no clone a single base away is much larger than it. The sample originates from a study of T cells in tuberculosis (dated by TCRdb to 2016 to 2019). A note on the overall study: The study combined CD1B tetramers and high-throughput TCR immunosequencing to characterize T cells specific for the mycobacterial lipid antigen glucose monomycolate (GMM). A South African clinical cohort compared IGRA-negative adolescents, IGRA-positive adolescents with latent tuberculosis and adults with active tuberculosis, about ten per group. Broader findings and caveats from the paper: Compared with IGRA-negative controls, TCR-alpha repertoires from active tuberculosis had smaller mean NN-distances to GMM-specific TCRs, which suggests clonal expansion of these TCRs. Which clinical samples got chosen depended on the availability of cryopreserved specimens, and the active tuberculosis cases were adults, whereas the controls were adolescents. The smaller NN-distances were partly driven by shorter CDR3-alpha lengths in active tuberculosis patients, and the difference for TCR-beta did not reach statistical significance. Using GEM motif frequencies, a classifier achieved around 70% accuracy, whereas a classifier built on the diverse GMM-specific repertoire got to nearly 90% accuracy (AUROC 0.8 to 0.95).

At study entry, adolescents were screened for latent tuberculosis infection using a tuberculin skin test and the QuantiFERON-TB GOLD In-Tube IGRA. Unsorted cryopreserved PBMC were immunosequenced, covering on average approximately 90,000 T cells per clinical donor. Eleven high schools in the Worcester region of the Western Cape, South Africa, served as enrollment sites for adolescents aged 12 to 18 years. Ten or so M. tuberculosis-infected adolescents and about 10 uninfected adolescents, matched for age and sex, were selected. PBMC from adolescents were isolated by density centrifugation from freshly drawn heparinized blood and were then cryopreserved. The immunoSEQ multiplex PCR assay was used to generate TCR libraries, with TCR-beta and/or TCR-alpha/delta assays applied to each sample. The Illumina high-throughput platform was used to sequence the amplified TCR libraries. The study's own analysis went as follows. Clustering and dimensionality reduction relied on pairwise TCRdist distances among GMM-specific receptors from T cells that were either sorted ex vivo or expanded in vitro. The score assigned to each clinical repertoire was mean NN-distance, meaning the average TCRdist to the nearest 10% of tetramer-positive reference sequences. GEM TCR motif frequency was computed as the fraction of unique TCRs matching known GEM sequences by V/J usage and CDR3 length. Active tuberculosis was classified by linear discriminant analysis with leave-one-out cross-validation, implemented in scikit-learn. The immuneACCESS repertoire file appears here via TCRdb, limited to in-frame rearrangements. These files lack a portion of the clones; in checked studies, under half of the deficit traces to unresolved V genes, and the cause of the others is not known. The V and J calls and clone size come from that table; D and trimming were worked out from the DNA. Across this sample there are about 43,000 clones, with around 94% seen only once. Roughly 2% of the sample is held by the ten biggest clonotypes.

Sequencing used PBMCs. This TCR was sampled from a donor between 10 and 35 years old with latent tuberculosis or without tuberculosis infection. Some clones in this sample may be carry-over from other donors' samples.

The CDR3 region has the sequence CASSGGINYGYTF. The nucleotide sequence is given as TGTGCCAGCAGTGGGGGCATTAACTATGGCTACACCTTC. This chain is built from TRBV2 and TRBJ1-2, with a tentative D gene TRBD1 over 5 matching bases. From the germline V gene, CDR1 is SNHLY and CDR2 is FYNNEI. The CDR3 goes from the cysteine to the phenylalanine over 13 residues. Just the 39-base CDR3 DNA is kept, in frame starting at base 1. V drops 4 bases and J drops 1 base, leaving 7 bases in between.